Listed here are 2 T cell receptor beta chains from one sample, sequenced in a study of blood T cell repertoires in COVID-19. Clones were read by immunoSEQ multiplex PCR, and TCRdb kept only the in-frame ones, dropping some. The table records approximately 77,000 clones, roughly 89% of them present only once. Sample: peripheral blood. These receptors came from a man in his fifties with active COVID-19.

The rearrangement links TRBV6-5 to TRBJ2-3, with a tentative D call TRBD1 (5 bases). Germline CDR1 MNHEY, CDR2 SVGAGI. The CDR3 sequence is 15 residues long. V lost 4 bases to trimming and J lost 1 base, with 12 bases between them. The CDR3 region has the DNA TGTGCCAGCAGTTCTCAGGGTACGGGCACAGATACGCAGTATTTT. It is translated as CASSSQGTGTDTQYF.

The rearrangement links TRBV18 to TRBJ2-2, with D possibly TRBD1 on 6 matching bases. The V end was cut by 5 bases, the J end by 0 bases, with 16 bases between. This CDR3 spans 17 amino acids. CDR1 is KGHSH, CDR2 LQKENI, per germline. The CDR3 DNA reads TGTGCCAGCTCATCGAAAAGGGGGACGGCGAACACCGGGGAGCTGTTTTTT. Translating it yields CASSSKRGTANTGELFF.